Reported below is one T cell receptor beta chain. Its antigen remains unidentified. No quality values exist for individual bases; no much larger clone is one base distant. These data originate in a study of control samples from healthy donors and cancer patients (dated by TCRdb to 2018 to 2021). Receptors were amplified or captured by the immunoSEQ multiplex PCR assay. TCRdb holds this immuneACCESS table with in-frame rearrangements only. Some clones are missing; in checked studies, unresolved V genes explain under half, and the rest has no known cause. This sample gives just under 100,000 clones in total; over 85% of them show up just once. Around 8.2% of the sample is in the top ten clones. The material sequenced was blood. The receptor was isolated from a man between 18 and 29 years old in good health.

The DNA sequence is given as TGCGCCAGCAGCTTGTATCCGACTAGCGGGGGGGAGAATGAGCAGTTCTTC. This yields the protein CASSLYPTSGGENEQFF. This sequence uses TRBV5-1 and TRBJ2-1; a stretch of 14 junction bases matches TRBD2. V ends up 1 base short and J 7 bases short, with an unmatched junction base count of 7. CDR1 and CDR2, per the germline V gene, are SGHRS and YFSETQ. From the cysteine through the phenylalanine, the CDR3 covers 17 amino acids. Only the CDR3 DNA is retained, 51 bases long and in frame from the first base.